This T cell receptor (beta chain) was captured by sequencing in a study of early T cells in non-severe SARS-CoV-2 infection. TCRdb processed the 5' RACE reads anew with MiXCR; each CDR3 protein has one entry. This sample yields more than 50,000 distinct CDR3 sequences, of which over 10% are seen a single time; almost 9.5% belongs to the top ten. CDR3 length: 12 amino acids. V lost 8 bases and J lost 0, with 5 bases in between. The germline V gene encodes CDR1 MDHEN and CDR2 SYDVKM. Many counts were recorded for this clonotype. This sample comprised whole blood, obtained at baseline. This chain connects TRBV28 to TRBJ1-5; no clear D gene. The TCR sequence derives from an adult who was a healthcare worker with PCR-confirmed SARS-CoV-2 infection or an uninfected control (not recorded which). DNA for the CDR3: TGTGCCAGCGGGGTTAGCAATCAGCCCCAGCATTTT. As protein: CASGVSNQPQHF.